The 10 T cell receptor beta chains given below trace back to one sample, sequenced in a study of T cell responses to AZD1222 COVID-19 vaccine. Repertoires were generated with immunoSEQ multiplex PCR, while TCRdb's copy carries only in-frame clones and drops some. The sample includes about 190,000 clones, about 89% of them seen just once. This sample comprised peripheral blood, obtained on day 0 of MenACWY control vaccination. The receptors come from an adult in good health.

The chain couples TRBV28 to TRBJ1-1; 7 bases map to TRBD1. J gave up 1 base and V 3 bases, and 8 bases lay outside the gene matches. This CDR3 is built from 16 residues. Germline-derived CDR1 and CDR2 are MDHEN and SYDVKM. CDR3 nucleotide sequence: TGTGCCAGCAGTTTCCGAGGGAACAGGGGGAACACTGAAGCTTTCTTT. Protein product: CASSFRGNRGNTEAFF.

The chain couples TRBV7-9 to TRBJ2-1; 10 bases are shared with TRBD2. This CDR3 spans 16 amino acids. V was pared by 0 bases and J by 6 bases, with 5 bases of the junction left unmatched. Per the germline V gene, CDR1 is SEHNR and CDR2 is FQNEAQ (reference sequence). The CDR3 here is CASSLAGLAGVNEQFF. The CDR3 DNA sequence: TGTGCCAGCAGCTTAGCGGGGCTAGCGGGAGTCAATGAGCAGTTCTTC.

To note about this clone: At one of its ends the junction is not consistent with the germline gene, which may arise from a read error. The chain is built from TRBV5-1 and TRBJ1-5; no clear D gene. The CDR3 has 14 residues. Germline V gives CDR1 SGHRS, CDR2 YFSETQ. CDR3 sequence (DNA): TGTAAAAAGAAACGGCACAAGTACAATCAGCCCCAGCATTTT. It encodes CKKKRHKYNQPQHF.

This rearrangement joins TRBV2 to TRBJ1-3; D remains ambiguous. The CDR3 spans 15 residues. V was pared by 7 bases and J by 0 bases, with 13 bases between. The germline CDR1 and CDR2 sequences are SNHLY and FYNNEI. For the CDR3, the DNA is TGTGCCAGCACTCAGGACGGACGCTCTGGAAACACCATATATTTT. It is translated as CASTQDGRSGNTIYF.

The rearrangement links TRBV5-6 to TRBJ1-2; no firm D call. Germline-derived CDR1 and CDR2 are SGHDT and YYEEEE. Trimming took 7 bases from V and 4 from J, leaving 14 bases between them. The CDR3 sequence is 13 residues long. The CDR3 sequence is CASYYRQPYGYTF. Written as DNA, the CDR3 is TGTGCCAGCTACTACCGTCAACCCTATGGCTACACCTTC. Complete variable domain (other parts from reference TRBV5-6 and TRBJ1-2): DAGVTQSPTHLIKTRGQQVTLRCSPKSGHDTVSWYQQALGQGPQFIFQYYEEEERQRGNFPDRFSGHQFPNYSSELNVNALLLGDSALYLCASYYRQPYGYTFGSGTRLTVV.

As DNA, the CDR3 is TGTGCCAGCAGCCAAGATTTATTAGGACGTGAGCAGTTCTTC. Amino acid sequence: CASSQDLLGREQFF. The chain uses TRBV14 and TRBJ2-1; D unclear. The CDR3 has 14 residues. Trimming took 0 bases from V and 9 from J, leaving 12 bases between them. CDR1 is SGHDN, CDR2 FVKESK, per germline.

J is TRBJ1-1 and V is TRBV5-1; 9 bases fit TRBD1. V shed 3 bases and J 8 bases; nucleotides not matched to a gene: 8. There are 14 residues in the CDR3. Germline V gives CDR1 SGHRS, CDR2 YFSETQ. The CDR3 is CASSSGTGNVEAFF. CDR3 DNA sequence: TGCGCCAGCAGCTCAGGGACAGGGAATGTAGAAGCTTTCTTT.

V and J are TRBV2 and TRBJ1-1; D is unresolved. The V gene lost 2 bases and the J gene lost 1 base, with 5 bases spanning the gap. Germline loops: CDR1 SNHLY, CDR2 FYNNEI. The CDR3 is 13 residues long. The chain's CDR3 is CASSERGNTEAFF. DNA of the CDR3: TGTGCCAGCAGTGAACGGGGGAACACTGAAGCTTTCTTT.

A single count supports this clone. The V call is TRBV5-1, the J call TRBJ2-7, with D perhaps TRBD2 (5 bases). This CDR3 comprises 14 residues. V was trimmed by 5 bases and J by 4 bases, leaving 16 bases between them. Germline loops: CDR1 SGHRS, CDR2 YFSETQ. The CDR3 is CASSPQDSSYEQYF. DNA for the CDR3: TGCGCCAGCAGTCCTCAGGACTCATCATACGAGCAGTACTTC.

The chain is built from TRBV7-9 and TRBJ2-7; D not certain. Germline V CDR1 and CDR2: SEHNR, FQNEAQ (reference sequence). The V end was cut by 9 bases, the J end by 0 bases, with 9 bases between. The CDR3 has 12 residues. The CDR3 DNA is TGTGCCAGTGCGATCAGCTCCTACGAGCAGTACTTC. It specifies CASAISSYEQYF.